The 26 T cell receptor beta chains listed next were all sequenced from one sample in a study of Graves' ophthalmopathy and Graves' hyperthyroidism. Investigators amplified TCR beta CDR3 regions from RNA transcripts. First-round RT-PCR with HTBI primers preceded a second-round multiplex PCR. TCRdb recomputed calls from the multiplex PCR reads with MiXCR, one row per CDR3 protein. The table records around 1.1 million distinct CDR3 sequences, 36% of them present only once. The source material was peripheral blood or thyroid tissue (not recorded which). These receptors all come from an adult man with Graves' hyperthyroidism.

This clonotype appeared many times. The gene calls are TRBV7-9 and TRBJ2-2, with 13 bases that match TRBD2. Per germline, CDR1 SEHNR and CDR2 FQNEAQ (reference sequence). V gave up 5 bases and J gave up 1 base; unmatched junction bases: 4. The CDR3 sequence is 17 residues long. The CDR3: CASSRTSGGLNTGELFF. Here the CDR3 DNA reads TGTGCCAGCAGCAGGACTAGCGGGGGCCTGAACACCGGGGAGCTGTTTTTT. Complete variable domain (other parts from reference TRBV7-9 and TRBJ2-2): DTGVSQNPRHKITKRGQNVTFRCDPISEHNRLYWYRQTLGQGPEFLTYFQNEAQLEKSRLLSDRFSAERPKGSFSTLEIQRTEQGDSAMYLCASSRTSGGLNTGELFFGEGSRLTVL.

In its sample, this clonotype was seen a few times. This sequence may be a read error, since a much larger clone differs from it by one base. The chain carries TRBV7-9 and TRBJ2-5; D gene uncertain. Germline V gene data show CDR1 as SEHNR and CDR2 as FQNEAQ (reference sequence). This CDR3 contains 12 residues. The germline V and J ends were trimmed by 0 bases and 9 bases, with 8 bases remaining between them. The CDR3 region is CASSLATGAQYF. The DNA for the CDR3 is TGTGCCAGCAGCTTAGCGACCGGTGCCCAGTACTTC.

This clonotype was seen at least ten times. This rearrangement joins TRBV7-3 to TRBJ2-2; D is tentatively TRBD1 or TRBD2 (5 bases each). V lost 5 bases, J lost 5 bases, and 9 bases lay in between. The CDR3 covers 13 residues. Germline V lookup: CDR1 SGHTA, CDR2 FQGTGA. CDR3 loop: CASSTRGTGELFF. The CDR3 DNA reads TGTGCCAGCAGCACTAGGGGTACCGGGGAGCTGTTTTTT. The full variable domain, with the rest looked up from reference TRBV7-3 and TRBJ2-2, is GAGVSQTPSNKVTEKGKYVELRCDPISGHTALYWYRQSLGQGPEFLIYFQGTGAADDSGLPNDRFFAVRPEGSVSTLKIQRTERGDSAVYLCASSTRGTGELFFGEGSRLTVL.

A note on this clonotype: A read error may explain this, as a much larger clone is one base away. CDR3 residues: CAVSESTQNYGYTF. DNA of the CDR3: TGTGCCGTCAGTGAGTCGACTCAAAACTATGGCTACACCTTC. The chain employs TRBV10-3 and TRBJ1-2; D not resolved. The CDR3 has 14 residues. Germline V lookup: CDR1 ENHRY, CDR2 SYGVKD.

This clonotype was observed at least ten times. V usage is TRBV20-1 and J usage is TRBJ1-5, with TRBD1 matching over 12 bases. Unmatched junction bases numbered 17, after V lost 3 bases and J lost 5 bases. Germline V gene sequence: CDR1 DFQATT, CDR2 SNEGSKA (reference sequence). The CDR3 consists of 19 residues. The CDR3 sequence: CSARRYTGTGGATYQPQHF. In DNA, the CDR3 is TGCAGTGCTAGGAGGTACACCGGGACAGGGGGCGCAACCTATCAGCCCCAGCATTTT.

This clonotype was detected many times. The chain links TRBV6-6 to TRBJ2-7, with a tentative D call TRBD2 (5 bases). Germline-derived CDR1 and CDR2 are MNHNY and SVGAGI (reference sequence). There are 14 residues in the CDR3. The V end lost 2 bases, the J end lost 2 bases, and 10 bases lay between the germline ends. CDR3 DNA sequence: TGTGCCAGCAGTTACCTAACGGGGACCTACGAGCAGTACTTC. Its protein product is CASSYLTGTYEQYF.

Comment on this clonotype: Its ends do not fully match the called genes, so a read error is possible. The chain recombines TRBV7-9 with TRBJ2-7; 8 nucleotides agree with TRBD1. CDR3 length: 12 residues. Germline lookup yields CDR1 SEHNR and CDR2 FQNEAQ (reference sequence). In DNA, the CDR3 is TGTGCCAGCAGCTGGGACAGGCGGAGGATTGTTTTC. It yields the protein CASSWDRRRIVF.

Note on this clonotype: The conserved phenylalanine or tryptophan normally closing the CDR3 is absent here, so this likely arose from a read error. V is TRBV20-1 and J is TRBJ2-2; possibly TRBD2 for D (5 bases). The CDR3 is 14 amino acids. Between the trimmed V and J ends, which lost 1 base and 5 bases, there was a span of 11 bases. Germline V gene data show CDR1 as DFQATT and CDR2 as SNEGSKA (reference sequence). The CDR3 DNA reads TGCAGTGCTAGAGCGTGGGGAGTTACCGGGGAGCTGTTTGTT. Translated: CSARAWGVTGELFV.

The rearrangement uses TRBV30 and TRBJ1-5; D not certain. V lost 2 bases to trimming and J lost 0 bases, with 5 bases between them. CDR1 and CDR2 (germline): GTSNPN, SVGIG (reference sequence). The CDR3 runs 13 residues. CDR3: CAWSWDSNQPQHF. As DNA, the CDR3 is TGTGCCTGGAGTTGGGATAGCAATCAGCCCCAGCATTTT.

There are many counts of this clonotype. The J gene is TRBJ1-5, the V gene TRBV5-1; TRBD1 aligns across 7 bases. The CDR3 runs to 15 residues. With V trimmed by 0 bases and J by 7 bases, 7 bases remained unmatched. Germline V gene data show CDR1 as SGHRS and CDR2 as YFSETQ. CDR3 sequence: CASSLEGAAGQPQHF. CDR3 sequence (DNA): TGCGCCAGCAGCTTGGAGGGGGCTGCAGGACAGCCCCAGCATTTT.

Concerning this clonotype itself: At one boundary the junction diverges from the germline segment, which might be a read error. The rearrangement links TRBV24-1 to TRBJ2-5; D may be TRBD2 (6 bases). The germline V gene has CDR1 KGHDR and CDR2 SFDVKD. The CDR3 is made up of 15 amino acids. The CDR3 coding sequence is TGTACCACCAGTGATTCGGGACGCGGGGTGGAGACCCAGTACTTC. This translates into CTTSDSGRGVETQYF.

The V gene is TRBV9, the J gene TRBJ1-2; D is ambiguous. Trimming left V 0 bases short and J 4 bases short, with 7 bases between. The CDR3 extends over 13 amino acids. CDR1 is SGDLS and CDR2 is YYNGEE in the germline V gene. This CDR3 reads CASSVDLSYGYTF. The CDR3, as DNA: TGTGCCAGCAGCGTAGATTTGAGCTATGGCTACACCTTC.

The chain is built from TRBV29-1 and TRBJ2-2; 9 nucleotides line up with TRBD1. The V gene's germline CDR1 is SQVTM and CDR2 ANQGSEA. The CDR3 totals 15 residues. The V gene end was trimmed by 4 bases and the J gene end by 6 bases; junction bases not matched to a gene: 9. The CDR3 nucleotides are TGCAGCGTTGGGAACCGGGACAGGGTAGCCGGGGAGCTGTTTTTT. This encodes CSVGNRDRVAGELFF.

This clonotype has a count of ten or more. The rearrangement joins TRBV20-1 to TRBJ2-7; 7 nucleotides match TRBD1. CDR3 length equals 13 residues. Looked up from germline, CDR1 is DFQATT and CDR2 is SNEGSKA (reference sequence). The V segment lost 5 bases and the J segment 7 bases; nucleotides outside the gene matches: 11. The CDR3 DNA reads TGCAGTGCTCCTCCCCCAGGGGGTAGGGAGCAGTACTTC. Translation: CSAPPPGGREQYF.

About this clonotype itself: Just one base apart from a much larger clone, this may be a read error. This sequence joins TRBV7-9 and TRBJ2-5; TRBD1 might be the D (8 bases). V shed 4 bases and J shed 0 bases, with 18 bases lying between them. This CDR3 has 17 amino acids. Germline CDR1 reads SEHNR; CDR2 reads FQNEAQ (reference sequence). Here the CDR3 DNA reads TGTGCCAGCAGCTCGTCACAGGGGGGGGCAGACCAAGAGACCCAGTACTTC. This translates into CASSSSQGGADQETQYF.

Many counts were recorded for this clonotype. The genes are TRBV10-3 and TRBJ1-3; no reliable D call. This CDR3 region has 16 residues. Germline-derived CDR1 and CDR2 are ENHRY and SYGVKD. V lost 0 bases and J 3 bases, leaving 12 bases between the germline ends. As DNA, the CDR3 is TGTGCCATCAGTGAGTCGCCCGGACTGGGTGGAAACACCATATATTTT. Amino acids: CAISESPGLGGNTIYF.

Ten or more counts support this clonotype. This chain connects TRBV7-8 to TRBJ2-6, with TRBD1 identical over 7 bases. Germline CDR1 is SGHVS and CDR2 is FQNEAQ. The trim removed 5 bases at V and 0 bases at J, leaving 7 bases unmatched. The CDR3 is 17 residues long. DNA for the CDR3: TGTGCCAGCAGCCCTCGGGACAGCTACTCTGGGGCCAACGTCCTGACTTTC. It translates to CASSPRDSYSGANVLTF.

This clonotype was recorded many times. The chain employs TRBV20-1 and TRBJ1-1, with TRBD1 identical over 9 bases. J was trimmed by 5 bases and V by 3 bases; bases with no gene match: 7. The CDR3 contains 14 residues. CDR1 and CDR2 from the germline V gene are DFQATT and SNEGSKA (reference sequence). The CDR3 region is CSASRDRVDTEAFF. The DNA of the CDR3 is TGCAGTGCTAGTCGGGACAGGGTAGATACTGAAGCTTTCTTT.

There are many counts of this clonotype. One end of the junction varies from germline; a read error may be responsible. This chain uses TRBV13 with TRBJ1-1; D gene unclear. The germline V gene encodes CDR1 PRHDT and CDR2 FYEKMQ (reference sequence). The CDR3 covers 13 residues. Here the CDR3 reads CASSPFGGPEAFF. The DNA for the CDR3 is TGTGCCAGCAGCCCCTTTGGCGGACCTGAGGCTTTCTTT.

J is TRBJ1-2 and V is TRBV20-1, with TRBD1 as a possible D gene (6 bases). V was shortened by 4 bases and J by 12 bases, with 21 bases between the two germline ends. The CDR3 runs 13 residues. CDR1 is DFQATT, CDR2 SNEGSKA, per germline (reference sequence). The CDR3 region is CSAISPGASGNTF. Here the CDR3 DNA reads TGCAGTGCTATAAGTCCAGGGGCCTCTGGAAACACCTTC.

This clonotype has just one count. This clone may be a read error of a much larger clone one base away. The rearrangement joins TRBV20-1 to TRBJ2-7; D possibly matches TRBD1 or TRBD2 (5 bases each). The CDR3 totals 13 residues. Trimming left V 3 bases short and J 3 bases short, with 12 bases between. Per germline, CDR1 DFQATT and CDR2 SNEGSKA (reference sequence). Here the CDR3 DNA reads TGCAGTGCTAGGGGTTCAGGGAGCTACGAGCAGTACTTC. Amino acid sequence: CSARGSGSYEQYF.

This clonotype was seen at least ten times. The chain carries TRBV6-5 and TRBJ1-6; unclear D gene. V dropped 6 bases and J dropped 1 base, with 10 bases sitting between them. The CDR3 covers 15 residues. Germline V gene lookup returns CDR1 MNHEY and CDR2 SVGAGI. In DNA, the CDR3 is TGTGCCAGCAGAAGAGACGGTTCCTATAATTCACCCCTCCACTTT. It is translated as CASRRDGSYNSPLHF.

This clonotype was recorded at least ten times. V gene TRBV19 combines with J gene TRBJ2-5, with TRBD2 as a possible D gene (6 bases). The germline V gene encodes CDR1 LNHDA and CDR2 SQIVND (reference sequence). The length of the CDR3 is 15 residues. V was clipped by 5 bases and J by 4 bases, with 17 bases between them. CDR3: CASSPGPSRGETQYF. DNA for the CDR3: TGTGCCAGTAGTCCTGGACCCTCGCGGGGAGAGACCCAGTACTTC.

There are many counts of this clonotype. CDR3 DNA: TGTGCCAGCAGTTCGGCCGTAGCTGGTCAGCCCCAGCATTTT. Protein: CASSSAVAGQPQHF. The chain is built from TRBV6-5 and TRBJ1-5, with D hard to call. This CDR3 spans 14 amino acids. CDR1 is MNHEY, CDR2 SVGAGI, per germline. Trimming left V 4 bases short and J 6 bases short, with 13 bases between.

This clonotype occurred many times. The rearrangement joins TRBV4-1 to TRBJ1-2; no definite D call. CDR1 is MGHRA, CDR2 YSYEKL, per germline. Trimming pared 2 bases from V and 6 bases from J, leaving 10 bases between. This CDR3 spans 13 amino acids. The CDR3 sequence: CASSQFKGDGYTF. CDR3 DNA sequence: TGCGCCAGCAGCCAATTTAAGGGAGATGGCTACACCTTC.

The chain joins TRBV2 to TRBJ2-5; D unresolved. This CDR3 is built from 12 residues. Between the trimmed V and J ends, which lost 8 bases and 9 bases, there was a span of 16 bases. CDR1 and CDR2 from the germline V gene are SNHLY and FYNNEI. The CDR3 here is CASGGESRAQYF. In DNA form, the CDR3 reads TGTGCCAGCGGCGGAGAGAGTAGGGCCCAGTACTTC.